Following are 7 T cell receptor beta chains from one sample sequenced in a study of blood T cell repertoires in COVID-19 (dated by TCRdb to about 2020). Receptor amplification or capture employed the immunoSEQ multiplex PCR assay. What TCRdb holds here is the immuneACCESS table cut down to in-frame rearrangements. Part of the clones is not present; checked against another copy, under half of the missing clones reflect an unresolved V gene, and the others are unexplained. Counted in this sample were 90,000 to 95,000 clones; 70% to 90% of them appeared once. The top ten clones comprise roughly 5% of the sample. Sequenced input: peripheral blood. The receptor source for this set is a woman of 80 years or more with active COVID-19.

This chain links TRBV28 with TRBJ2-5, with D tentatively TRBD2 (6 bases). Trimming removed 4 bases at V and 5 bases at J, with 14 bases between. Germline lookup yields CDR1 MDHEN and CDR2 SYDVKM. The CDR3 consists of 14 residues. CDR3 coding DNA: TGTGCCAGCAGTTCCCCCATCGGGGGTGAGACCCAGTACTTC. Translation gives CASSSPIGGETQYF.

The chain uses TRBV21-1 and TRBJ2-3; the table's D call of TRBD1 was not tested on the DNA. TRBV21-1 is a recognized pseudogene. This CDR3 has 16 amino acids. The CDR3 region has the DNA TGTGCCAGCAGCATTAAACAGGGGTTCGCGGTGGATACGCAGTATTTT. Amino acids: CASSIKQGFAVDTQYF.

This sequence joins TRBV6-1 and TRBJ2-5, with 10 bases matching TRBD2. Germline trimming cut 4 bases from V and 3 bases from J; bases unmatched to any gene: 5. Germline V gene sequence: CDR1 MNHNS, CDR2 SASEGT. CDR3 size: 15 residues. The CDR3 DNA reads as TGTGCCAGCAGTGGAGCGGGAGGGGGGAAAGAGACCCAGTACTTC. This encodes CASSGAGGGKETQYF.

The gene calls are TRBV4-3 and TRBJ2-1; 7 nucleotides line up with TRBD1. The V gene's germline CDR1 is LGHNA and CDR2 YSLEER. With V trimmed by 5 bases and J by 3 bases, 4 bases remained unmatched. This CDR3 has 14 amino acids. The CDR3 sequence is CASSWTGLYNEQFF. The CDR3 DNA sequence: TGCGCCAGCAGCTGGACAGGACTCTACAATGAGCAGTTCTTC.

CDR3 loop: CASSVGGTSYEQYF. The CDR3 region has the DNA TGTGCCAGCAGCGTCGGGGGGACTTCCTACGAGCAGTACTTC. The V call is TRBV7-2, the J call TRBJ2-7, with 7 bases lining up with TRBD2. Germline CDR1 is SGHTA and CDR2 is FQGNSA. This CDR3 comprises 14 residues. V trimming: 5 bases; J trimming: 1 base; junction bases outside the gene matches: 5.

The rearrangement uses TRBV27 and TRBJ2-2; D is possibly TRBD2 (6 bases). V shed 8 bases and J shed 1 base, with 14 bases lying between them. Germline V gene sequence: CDR1 MNHEY, CDR2 SMNVEV (reference sequence). CDR3 size: 15 residues. CDR3 residues: CASCPGLVNTGELFF. DNA for the CDR3: TGTGCCAGCTGTCCGGGACTTGTGAACACCGGGGAGCTGTTTTTT.

The genes are TRBV4-3 and TRBJ2-7, with unresolved D. Germline V gene data show CDR1 as LGHNA and CDR2 as YSLEER. The CDR3 totals 14 residues. V was clipped by 1 base and J by 5 bases, with 12 bases between them. The chain's CDR3 is CASSQGVPSHEQYF. The CDR3 DNA is TGCGCCAGCAGCCAAGGAGTACCTTCTCACGAGCAGTACTTC.